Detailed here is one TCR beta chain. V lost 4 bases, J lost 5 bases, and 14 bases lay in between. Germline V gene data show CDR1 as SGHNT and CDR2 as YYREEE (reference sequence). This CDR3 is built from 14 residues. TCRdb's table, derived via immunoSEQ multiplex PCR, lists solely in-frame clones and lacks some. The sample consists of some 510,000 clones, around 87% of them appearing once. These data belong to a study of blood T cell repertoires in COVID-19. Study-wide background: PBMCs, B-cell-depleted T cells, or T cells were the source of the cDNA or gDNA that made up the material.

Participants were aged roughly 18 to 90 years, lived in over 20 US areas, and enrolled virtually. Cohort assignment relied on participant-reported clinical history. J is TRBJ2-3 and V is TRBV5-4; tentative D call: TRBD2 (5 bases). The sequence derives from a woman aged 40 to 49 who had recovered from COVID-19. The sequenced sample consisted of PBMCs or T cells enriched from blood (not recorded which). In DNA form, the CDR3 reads TGTGCCAGCAGCCCGGGATGGAGGCAAGATACGCAGTATTTT. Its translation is CASSPGWRQDTQYF.